These 30 T cell receptor beta chains were sequenced from one sample in a study of control samples from healthy donors and cancer patients. Generated by immunoSEQ multiplex PCR, the TCRdb table keeps only in-frame clones and is missing some. The data show approximately 220,000 clones, with roughly 94% seen just once and around 1.5% held by the top ten. Sequences were obtained from blood. The source of these receptors is a man in his fifties or sixties in good health.

This clone appeared once. The CDR3 nucleotides are TGTGCCAGCAGCTTAAAGTGGGCTAGCGCGGGGGGATACGAGCAGTACTTC. It encodes CASSLKWASAGGYEQYF. The V gene is TRBV7-2, the J gene TRBJ2-7, with 8 bases matching TRBD2. The CDR3 contains 17 residues. The V gene end was trimmed by 2 bases and the J gene end by 4 bases; junction bases not matched to a gene: 13. Germline lookup yields CDR1 SGHTA and CDR2 FQGNSA.

The chain recombines TRBV2 with TRBJ1-2; 8 bases are shared with TRBD1. CDR1 is SNHLY and CDR2 is FYNNEI in the germline V gene. CDR3 length: 14 amino acids. The V gene end was trimmed by 6 bases and the J gene end by 4 bases; junction bases not matched to a gene: 7. In DNA form, the CDR3 reads TGTGCCAGCAGCCCGGACAGGGATGGCTATGGCTACACCTTC. This encodes CASSPDRDGYGYTF.

V usage is TRBV12-3 or TRBV12-4 and J usage is TRBJ2-2; D might be TRBD1 (6 bases). Deletions cut 6 bases from V and 4 bases from J, with 9 bases between. CDR3 length: 13 amino acids. In DNA form, the CDR3 reads TGTGCCAGCAGGAGACAGGTCACCGGGGAGCTGTTTTTT. Amino acids: CASRRQVTGELFF.

The rearrangement uses TRBV5-1 and TRBJ1-3; the match to TRBD1 covers 9 bases. V was pared by 5 bases and J by 4 bases, with 4 bases of the junction left unmatched. There are 14 residues in the CDR3. Germline V gene sequence: CDR1 SGHRS, CDR2 YFSETQ. CDR3 sequence (DNA): TGCGCCAGCAGTCGGGACAGGGCAGGAAACACCATATATTTT. Translation: CASSRDRAGNTIYF.

The genes are TRBV7-6 and TRBJ1-1, with a possible D match to TRBD1 (6 bases). Between the trimmed V and J ends, which lost 5 bases and 3 bases, there was a span of 13 bases. Germline CDR1 and CDR2: SGHVS and FNYEAQ. The length of the CDR3 is 14 residues. This CDR3 is CASSLRDKDTEAFF. CDR3 nucleotides: TGTGCCAGCAGCCTCCGGGACAAAGACACTGAAGCTTTCTTT.

The chain is built from TRBV7-3 and TRBJ2-7, with D hard to call. V lost 5 bases to trimming and J lost 5 bases, with 13 bases between them. Germline-derived CDR1 and CDR2 are SGHTA and FQGTGA. CDR3 length: 13 amino acids. Here the CDR3 reads CASSPPGGNEQYF. The CDR3 nucleotides read TGTGCCAGCAGCCCCCCAGGTGGTAACGAGCAGTACTTC.

This chain connects TRBV30 to TRBJ1-2; the match to TRBD1 covers 11 bases. CDR3 size: 17 residues. The germline V gene encodes CDR1 GTSNPN and CDR2 SVGIG (reference sequence). The V gene end was trimmed by 0 bases and the J gene end by 0 bases; junction bases not matched to a gene: 6. In DNA form, the CDR3 reads TGTGCCTGGAGTGTAGGGACAGGGGGATTTTCTAACTATGGCTACACCTTC. It specifies CAWSVGTGGFSNYGYTF.

This sequence joins TRBV7-2 and TRBJ2-3; D possibly corresponds to TRBD1 (6 bases). Germline loops: CDR1 SGHTA, CDR2 FQGNSA. Trimming pared 1 base from V and 5 bases from J, leaving 13 bases between. The CDR3 has 15 amino acids. The DNA of the CDR3 is TGTGCCAGCAGCTTAGTGGGCAGGGGCCGAGATACGCAGTATTTT. Its translation is CASSLVGRGRDTQYF.

The chain couples TRBV5-1 to TRBJ2-6; D unresolved. The CDR3 consists of 14 residues. Germline assignment: CDR1 SGHRS and CDR2 YFSETQ. With 4 bases removed from V and 2 bases from J, the gap between germline ends came to 7 bases. CDR3 DNA sequence: TGCGCCAGCAGCCGTACCACTGGGGCCAACGTCCTGACTTTC. Translation: CASSRTTGANVLTF.

V is TRBV11-2 and J is TRBJ1-4; 8 bases match TRBD1. The germline CDR1 and CDR2 sequences are SGHAT and FQNNGV. The CDR3 is 14 amino acids. V trimming: 3 bases; J trimming: 6 bases; junction bases outside the gene matches: 3. The DNA for the CDR3 is TGTGCCAGCAGCTTTACAGGGGGGGATGAAAAACTGTTTTTT. Residues: CASSFTGGDEKLFF.

The chain is built from TRBV5-1 and TRBJ1-1, with a possible D match to TRBD1 (5 bases). V was trimmed by 0 bases and J by 0 bases, leaving 9 bases between them. Per the germline V gene, CDR1 is SGHRS and CDR2 is YFSETQ. This CDR3 has 15 residues. The CDR3 loop reads CASSLAGGMNTEAFF. DNA of the CDR3: TGCGCCAGCAGCTTGGCCGGGGGGATGAACACTGAAGCTTTCTTT.

The CDR3 here is CASSLTPVGSEQYV. The CDR3, as DNA: TGTGCCAGCAGCTTAACTCCCGTTGGAAGCGAGCAGTACGTC. The gene calls are TRBV11-2 and TRBJ2-7; D call uncertain. This CDR3 has 14 residues. Looked up from germline, CDR1 is SGHAT and CDR2 is FQNNGV. The ends were cut back, 2 bases at V and 6 bases at J, with 14 bases in the middle.

The V and J genes are TRBV2 and TRBJ2-5, with 10 bases that match TRBD2. Germline CDR1 is SNHLY and CDR2 is FYNNEI. The trim removed 5 bases at V and 4 bases at J, leaving 7 bases unmatched. This CDR3 spans 15 amino acids. The CDR3 sequence is CASSQTTSGAETQYF. Here the CDR3 DNA reads TGTGCCAGCAGTCAGACTACTAGCGGGGCAGAGACCCAGTACTTC.

V usage is TRBV18 and J usage is TRBJ1-1, with unresolved D. CDR1 and CDR2 from the germline V gene are KGHSH and LQKENI. The CDR3 extends over 13 amino acids. The germline V and J ends were trimmed by 6 bases and 2 bases, with 10 bases remaining between them. The CDR3 spells CASSPAVNTEAFF. The CDR3 DNA reads as TGTGCCAGCTCGCCCGCTGTAAACACTGAAGCTTTCTTT.

This clone was found once. The chain uses TRBV2 and TRBJ1-1; the D is unclear. CDR1 is SNHLY, CDR2 FYNNEI, per germline. V was trimmed by 7 bases and J by 0 bases, leaving 9 bases between them. The CDR3 covers 13 residues. DNA for the CDR3: TGTGCCAGCATGTGGCAACTGAACACTGAAGCTTTCTTT. Protein sequence: CASMWQLNTEAFF. The variable domain in full, with the rest retrieved from reference TRBV2 and TRBJ1-1, is EPEVTQTPSHQVTQMGQEVILRCVPISNHLYFYWYRQILGQKVEFLVSFYNNEISEKSEIFDDQFSVERPDGSNFTLKIRSTKLEDSAMYFCASMWQLNTEAFFGQGTRLTVV.

In this sample, this clone turned up once. The rearrangement joins TRBV7-2 to TRBJ1-5; D is uncertain. Germline CDR1 is SGHTA and CDR2 is FQGNSA. Between the trimmed V and J ends, which lost 5 bases and 6 bases, there was a span of 11 bases. CDR3 length: 13 amino acids. The CDR3 DNA reads TGTGCCAGCAGCCCGCAAGGAGCTCAGCCCCAGCATTTT. This translates into CASSPQGAQPQHF. The whole variable domain, remainder taken from reference TRBV7-2 and TRBJ1-5, is GAGVSQSPSNKVTEKGKDVELRCDPISGHTALYWYRQSLGQGLEFLIYFQGNSAPDKSGLPSDRFSAERTGGSVSTLTIQRTQQEDSAVYLCASSPQGAQPQHFGDGTRLSIL.

Here the CDR3 DNA reads TGTGCCAGCAGTTCAACAGGGATGTATGGCTACACCTTC. Translation: CASSSTGMYGYTF. J is TRBJ1-2 and V is TRBV6-5; D perhaps matches TRBD1 (6 bases). This CDR3 spans 13 amino acids. V lost 4 bases and J lost 5, with 11 bases in between. Germline CDR1 is MNHEY and CDR2 is SVGAGI.

The chain has TRBV28 and TRBJ1-4; D unresolved. Germline V gene lookup returns CDR1 MDHEN and CDR2 SYDVKM. V dropped 5 bases and J dropped 7 bases, with 17 bases sitting between them. CDR3 size: 15 residues. CDR3 coding DNA: TGTGCCAGCAGTCCACACCCGGCCTGGGGTGAAAAACTGTTTTTT. As protein: CASSPHPAWGEKLFF.

The chain has TRBV27 and TRBJ1-1; weak D call: TRBD1 (6 bases). The CDR3 totals 13 residues. The V and J ends lost 2 bases and 6 bases respectively, with 10 bases between them. CDR1 and CDR2 from the germline V gene are MNHEY and SMNVEV (reference sequence). The CDR3: CASSLNREAEAFF. The CDR3 coding sequence is TGTGCCAGCAGTTTAAACAGGGAAGCTGAAGCTTTCTTT.

The rearrangement uses TRBV5-1 and TRBJ1-1; 9 bases line up with TRBD1. Germline V lookup: CDR1 SGHRS, CDR2 YFSETQ. The CDR3 runs 14 residues. Trimming cost V 4 bases and J 5 bases; bases outside gene matches: 6. Here the CDR3 reads CASSPTGGWTEAFF. DNA of the CDR3: TGCGCCAGCAGCCCGACAGGGGGGTGGACTGAAGCTTTCTTT.

The gene calls are TRBV5-1 and TRBJ2-3; D is unresolved. Germline values: CDR1 SGHRS, CDR2 YFSETQ. Trimming pared 0 bases from V and 6 bases from J, leaving 14 bases between. This CDR3 spans 15 amino acids. The CDR3 coding sequence is TGCGCCAGCAGCTTGGCCGGTGGGGTAACGGATACGCAGTATTTT. Translation gives CASSLAGGVTDTQYF.

The chain has TRBV11-3 and TRBJ1-1, with no clear D. V was pared by 0 bases and J by 4 bases, with 9 bases between. CDR3 length: 14 amino acids. CDR1 and CDR2 from the germline V gene are SGHNT and YENEEA. Written as DNA, the CDR3 is TGTGCCAGCAGCTTAGAGGGTAGGAGCACTGAAGCTTTCTTT. This translates into CASSLEGRSTEAFF.

The chain joins TRBV19 to TRBJ2-5; D is possibly TRBD1 (6 bases). Trimming removed 3 bases at V and 2 bases at J, with 16 bases between. Per the germline V gene, CDR1 is LNHDA and CDR2 is SQIVND (reference sequence). The CDR3 is 16 amino acids. CDR3 region: CASSMSGARIQETQYF. As DNA, the CDR3 is TGTGCCAGTAGTATGTCAGGGGCTCGTATACAAGAGACCCAGTACTTC.

The CDR3 loop is CSGGANTEAFF. The CDR3 nucleotides are TGCAGTGGAGGGGCAAACACTGAAGCTTTCTTT. V gene TRBV20-1 combines with J gene TRBJ1-1; weak D call: TRBD1 (5 bases). Trimming removed 7 bases at V and 2 bases at J, with 8 bases between. The CDR3 is 11 amino acids. The germline CDR1 and CDR2 sequences are DFQATT and SNEGSKA (reference sequence).

The rearrangement links TRBV6-5 to TRBJ2-4; D call uncertain. The CDR3 totals 15 residues. Germline-derived CDR1 and CDR2 are MNHEY and SVGAGI. Trimming left V 0 bases short and J 0 bases short, with 6 bases between. In DNA, the CDR3 is TGTGCCAGCAGTTACTCGACACTAGCCAAAAACATTCAGTACTTC. Its translation: CASSYSTLAKNIQYF.

This chain joins TRBV9 and TRBJ1-4, with 7 bases matching TRBD1. The V gene's germline CDR1 is SGDLS and CDR2 YYNGEE. This CDR3 comprises 15 residues. The V gene end was trimmed by 4 bases and the J gene end by 5 bases; junction bases not matched to a gene: 8. As DNA, the CDR3 is TGTGCCAGCAGCCCACGGGACAGAGGAAATGAAAAACTGTTTTTT. Translating it yields CASSPRDRGNEKLFF.

This chain uses TRBV5-4 with TRBJ2-3; D is ambiguous. Germline values: CDR1 SGHNT, CDR2 YYREEE (reference sequence). V was trimmed by 3 bases and J by 1 base, leaving 6 bases between them. The CDR3 sequence is 13 residues long. The CDR3 nucleotides are TGTGCCAGCAGCTCCCAGGGCACAGATACGCAGTATTTT. Translating it yields CASSSQGTDTQYF. Full variable domain (missing parts from reference TRBV5-4 and TRBJ2-3): ETGVTQSPTHLIKTRGQQVTLRCSSQSGHNTVSWYQQALGQGPQFIFQYYREEENGRGNFPPRFSGLQFPNYSSELNVNALELDDSALYLCASSSQGTDTQYFGPGTRLTVL.

The V and J genes are TRBV6-6 and TRBJ2-4; 7 nucleotides line up with TRBD1. The CDR3 is 14 amino acids. The V gene's germline CDR1 is MNHNY and CDR2 SVGAGI (reference sequence). With 0 bases clipped from V and 7 bases from J, the junction kept 3 bases outside the gene matches. The CDR3 region is CASSYSSQGNIQYF. CDR3 sequence (DNA): TGTGCCAGCAGTTACTCGTCACAGGGGAACATTCAGTACTTC.

The chain combines TRBV4-2 with TRBJ1-5; no reliable D call. This CDR3 spans 16 amino acids. The ends were cut back, 0 bases at V and 0 bases at J, with 9 bases in the middle. Per germline, CDR1 LGHNA and CDR2 YNFKEQ. In DNA form, the CDR3 reads TGTGCCAGCAGCCAAGAGGCTGGGTATAGCAATCAGCCCCAGCATTTT. Its protein is CASSQEAGYSNQPQHF.

This clone was detected only once. The chain recombines TRBV2 with TRBJ1-1; D is perhaps TRBD1 (5 bases). This CDR3 spans 13 amino acids. Germline CDR1 reads SNHLY; CDR2 reads FYNNEI. V shed 10 bases and J shed 2 bases, with 14 bases lying between them. The CDR3 DNA reads as TGTGCCACGGGGGGACCCAAAAACACTGAAGCTTTCTTT. This gives the protein CATGGPKNTEAFF.